This T cell receptor (beta chain) came from a study of shared clonotypes between healthy human individuals. Deep was the level used in running the assay. Per the authors' pipeline: ImmunoSEQ gave junction-only sequences without quality scores, so filtering differed. Only in-frame clones appear in the TCRdb table, and some are missing; sequencing was by immunoSEQ multiplex PCR. That table gives V, J and clone size, and the DNA gave D and trimming. The table has about 480,000 clones, approximately 79% seen once. The V gene's germline CDR1 is SEHNR and CDR2 FQNEAQ (reference sequence). Trimming removed 5 bases at V and 9 bases at J, with 20 bases between. The CDR3 runs 15 residues. The donor cohort consisted entirely of Caucasian adults residing in Nashville, Tennessee.

The clonotype was recovered from a woman in her forties in good health. Some clones in this sample may be carry-over from other donors' samples. The J gene is TRBJ1-3, the V gene TRBV7-9; a possible D gene is TRBD1 (5 bases). Sequencing was carried out using PBMCs. The CDR3 sequence is CASSPVGLRVGTIYF. In DNA, the CDR3 is TGTGCCAGCAGCCCCGTGGGGCTCAGGGTCGGCACCATATATTTT.